This T cell receptor (beta chain) was captured in a study of T-cell reconstitution after alpha-beta-depleted transplantation in children. The library targeted TCRbeta and was prepared with unique molecular identifiers. TCRdb re-called the PCR reads with MiXCR, one entry per CDR3 protein. This sample has about 460,000 distinct CDR3 sequences, with around an eighth found just once. This clonotype was detected many times. Trimming removed 3 bases from V and 0 bases from J, with 13 bases in between. The CDR3 extends over 15 amino acids. The germline V gene has CDR1 DFQATT and CDR2 SNEGSKA (reference sequence).

The sample consisted of PBMCs from the stem cell graft donor, taken from the stem cell graft. This chain connects TRBV20-1 to TRBJ2-3, with D perhaps matching TRBD1 (6 bases). This clonotype was sampled from a human donor who donated a stem cell graft to a child with combined immunodeficiency. In nucleotides, the CDR3 is TGCAGTGCTAGCATGGGGGACATTAGCACAGATACGCAGTATTTT. This codes for CSASMGDISTDTQYF.